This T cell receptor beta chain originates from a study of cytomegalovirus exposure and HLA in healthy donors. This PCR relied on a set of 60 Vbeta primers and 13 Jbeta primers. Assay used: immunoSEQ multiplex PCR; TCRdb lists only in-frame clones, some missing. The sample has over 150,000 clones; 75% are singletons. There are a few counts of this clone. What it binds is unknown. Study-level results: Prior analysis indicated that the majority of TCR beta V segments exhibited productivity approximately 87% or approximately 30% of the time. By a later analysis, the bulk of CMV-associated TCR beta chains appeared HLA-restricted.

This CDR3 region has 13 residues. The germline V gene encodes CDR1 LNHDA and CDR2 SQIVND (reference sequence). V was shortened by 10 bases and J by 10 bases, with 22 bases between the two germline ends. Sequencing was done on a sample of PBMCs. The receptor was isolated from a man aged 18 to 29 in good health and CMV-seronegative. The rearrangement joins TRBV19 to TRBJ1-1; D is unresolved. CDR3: CATRSEGEFRAFF. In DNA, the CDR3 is TGTGCCACCCGAAGTGAGGGAGAGTTTAGAGCTTTCTTT.